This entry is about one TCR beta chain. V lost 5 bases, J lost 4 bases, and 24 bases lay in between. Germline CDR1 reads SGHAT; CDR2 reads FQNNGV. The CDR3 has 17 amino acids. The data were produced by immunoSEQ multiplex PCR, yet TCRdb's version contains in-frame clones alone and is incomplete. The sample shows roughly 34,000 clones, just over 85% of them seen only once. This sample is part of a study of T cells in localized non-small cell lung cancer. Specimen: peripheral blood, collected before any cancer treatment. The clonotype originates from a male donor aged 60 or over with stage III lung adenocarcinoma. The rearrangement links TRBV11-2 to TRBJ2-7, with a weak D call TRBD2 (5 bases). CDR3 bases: TGTGCCAGCAGCCGCCTAGGAGGCGGGTCTCTTATGTACGAGCAGTACTTC. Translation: CASSRLGGGSLMYEQYF.